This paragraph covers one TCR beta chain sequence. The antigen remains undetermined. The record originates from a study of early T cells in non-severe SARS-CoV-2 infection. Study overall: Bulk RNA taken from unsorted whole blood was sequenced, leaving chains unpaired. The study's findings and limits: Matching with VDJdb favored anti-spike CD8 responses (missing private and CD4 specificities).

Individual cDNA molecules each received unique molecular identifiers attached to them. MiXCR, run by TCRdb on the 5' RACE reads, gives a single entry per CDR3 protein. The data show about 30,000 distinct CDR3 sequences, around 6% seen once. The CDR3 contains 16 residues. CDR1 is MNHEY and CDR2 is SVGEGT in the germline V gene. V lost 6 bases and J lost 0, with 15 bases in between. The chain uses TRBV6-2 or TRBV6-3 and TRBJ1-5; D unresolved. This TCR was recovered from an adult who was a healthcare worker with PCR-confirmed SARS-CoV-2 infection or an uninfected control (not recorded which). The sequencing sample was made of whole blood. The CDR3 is CASSLGLIYSNQPQHF. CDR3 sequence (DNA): TGTGCCAGCAGCCTTGGACTTATCTATAGCAATCAGCCCCAGCATTTT.